This TCR beta chain derives from a study of response to subunit inactivated influenza vaccine. Study conclusions and caveats: Only a handful of new T cells, the authors suggested, are recruited with each seasonal influenza vaccination.

V gave up 3 bases and J gave up 4 bases, with 10 bases separating them. The CDR3 loop spans 14 amino acids. TCRdb reanalysed the RT-PCR reads using MiXCR and keeps one entry per CDR3 protein. The profile shows roughly 190,000 distinct CDR3 sequences, roughly an eighth of them singletons. There are many counts of this clonotype. The antigen remains unidentified. The chain couples TRBV12-3 or TRBV12-4 to TRBJ2-1, with D possibly TRBD1 on 6 matching bases. The sequence was obtained from a middle-aged man who received an inactivated influenza vaccine. Sequencing used CD8+ T cells sorted from PBMCs, obtained roughly 5 days after vaccination. CDR3 coding DNA: TGTGCCAGCAGTTTCGGGACAATATACAATGAGCAGTTCTTC. Amino acids: CASSFGTIYNEQFF.